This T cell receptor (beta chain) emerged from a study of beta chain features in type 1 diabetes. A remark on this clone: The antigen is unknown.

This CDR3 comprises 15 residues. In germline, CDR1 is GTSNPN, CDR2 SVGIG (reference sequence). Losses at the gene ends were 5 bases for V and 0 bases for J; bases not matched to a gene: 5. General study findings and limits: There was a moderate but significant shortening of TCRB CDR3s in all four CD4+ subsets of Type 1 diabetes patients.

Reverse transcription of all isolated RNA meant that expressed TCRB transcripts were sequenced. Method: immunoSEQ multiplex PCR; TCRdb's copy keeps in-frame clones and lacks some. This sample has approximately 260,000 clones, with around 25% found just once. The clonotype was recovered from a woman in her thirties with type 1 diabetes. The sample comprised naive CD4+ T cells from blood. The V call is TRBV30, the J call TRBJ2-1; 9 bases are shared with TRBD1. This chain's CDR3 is CAWGLTGGSYNEQFF. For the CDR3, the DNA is TGTGCCTGGGGCCTGACAGGGGGCTCCTACAATGAGCAGTTCTTC.